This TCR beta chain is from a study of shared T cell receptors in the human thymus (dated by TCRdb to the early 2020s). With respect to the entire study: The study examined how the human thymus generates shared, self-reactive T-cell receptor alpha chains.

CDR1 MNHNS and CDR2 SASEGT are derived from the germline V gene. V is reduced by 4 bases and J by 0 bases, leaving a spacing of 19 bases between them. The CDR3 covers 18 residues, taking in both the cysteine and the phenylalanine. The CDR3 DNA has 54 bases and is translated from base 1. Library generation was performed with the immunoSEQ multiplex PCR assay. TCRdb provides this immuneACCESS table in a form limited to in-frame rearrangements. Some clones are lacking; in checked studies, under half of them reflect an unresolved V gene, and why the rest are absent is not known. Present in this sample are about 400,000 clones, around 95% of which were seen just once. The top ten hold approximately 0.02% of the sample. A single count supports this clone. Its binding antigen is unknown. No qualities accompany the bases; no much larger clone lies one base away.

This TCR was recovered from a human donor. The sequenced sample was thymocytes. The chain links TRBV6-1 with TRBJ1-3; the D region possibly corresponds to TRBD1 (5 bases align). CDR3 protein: CASSAPSRAGGSGNTIYF. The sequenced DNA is TGTGCCAGCAGTGCCCCCAGCAGGGCGGGGGGCTCTGGAAACACCATATATTTT.